Detailed here is one T cell receptor beta chain. Its antigen target is currently unknown. No base quality values were provided; no much bigger clone lies one nucleotide off. The receptor library was made with the immunoSEQ multiplex PCR assay. What TCRdb holds here is the immuneACCESS table cut down to in-frame rearrangements. Part of the clones is not present; checked against another copy, under half of the missing clones reflect an unresolved V gene, and the others are unexplained. A total of about 73,000 clones appear in this sample, around nine tenths of them only once. The ten largest clones add up to 35% to 50% of the sample. The study evaluated CTLA-4 blockade (ipilimumab) given together with focal radiation therapy in patients who had chemo-refractory metastatic non-small-cell lung cancer. These data come from a study of radiotherapy plus CTLA-4 blockade in lung cancer (dated by TCRdb to the late 2010s). About the investigation overall: Among enrolled patients, about 17% had an objective response and 25% to 35% reached disease control. General findings and caveats noted by the study authors: Increased serum interferon-beta after radiation, together with early dynamic changes in blood T cell clones, were reported to be the strongest predictors of response. TCR clones derived from tumors expanded in peripheral blood after treatment with radiotherapy and ipilimumab.

CDR1 and CDR2, per the germline V gene, are MDHEN and SYDVKM. The CDR3 has 14 amino acids, counting the end cysteine and phenylalanine. Solely the CDR3 DNA is kept, with 42 bases framed from the first base. The junction carries 18 bases between V and J, which are trimmed by 7 bases and 5 bases respectively. This chain joins TRBV28 to TRBJ2-7; the D gene is perhaps TRBD2, from 6 matching bases. This specimen was peripheral blood, taken from a patient treated with radiotherapy plus ipilimumab. The TCR was taken from a human donor with non-small cell lung cancer that progressed on radiotherapy plus ipilimumab. For the CDR3, the sequence is CASTPGGASNEQYF. Read as DNA, the sequence is TGTGCCAGCACCCCCGGAGGGGCTAGTAACGAGCAGTACTTC.